This T cell receptor (beta chain) was sequenced in a study of T-cell memory formation after mild COVID-19 (dated by TCRdb to the early 2020s). Turning to the overall study: TCR sequence clusters from the two donors were largely donor specific. T-cell clones expanding and contracting after mild COVID-19 in a couple of donors were tracked by longitudinal TCRalpha and TCRbeta repertoire sequencing. Two young, previously healthy adult volunteers made up the cohort, one male and one female.

Measured from the cysteine to the phenylalanine, the CDR3 is 16 residues long. The retained sequence is limited to the CDR3, 48 bases, with the frame set at the first base. At the junction V is shortened by 3 bases and J by 2 bases; bases outside the gene matches: 4. The germline V gene specifies LGHNA as CDR1 and YNFKEQ as CDR2. This clonotype has a handful of counts. Its binding antigen is unknown. No base qualities exist here, and no much larger clone lies one base off it. General study outcomes and caveats: The detection of some responding clones in pre-infection memory suggests that pre-existing cross-reactive memory T cells joined the SARS-CoV-2 response. The study included only a couple of mild cases, and larger cohorts that include severe cases with pre-infection samples were judged to be necessary. Clones contracting from day 15 to 85 had balanced CD4/CD8 phenotypes, while a second wave expanding from day 15 to 37 was biased towards CD4+. Whether the second-wave clones peaking on day 37 were SARS-CoV-2 specific was not confirmed. Contracting CD4+ clones turned up mainly in the CM and EM memory subsets, whereas EMRA was where CD8+ clones were enriched.

PBMCs were isolated by Ficoll-Paque density gradient centrifugation. Instrument on record: Illumina NovaSeq 6000. cDNA libraries for TCRalpha and TCRbeta were prepared by 5'RACE using constant-segment primers, with sample barcodes and unique molecular identifiers added. Trizol reagent was used to extract RNA from every sample. Libraries were amplified in two PCR steps, with a second sample barcode and Illumina TruSeq adapters added in the second step. Libraries were sequenced on an Illumina NovaSeq with 2 x 150 bp paired-end reads. On the study's bioinformatics: Reads were demultiplexed and collapsed into UMI-guided consensus sequences with migec v1.2.7. Using mixcr v2.1.11, the UMI consensuses were aligned to TRA and TRB V and J templates and assembled into clonotypes. A clonotype was counted as expanded or contracted only when both edgeR and NoisET called the clonotype significant, with the noise models trained on biological replicates. For edgeR calls, a false discovery rate-adjusted p below 0.01 and a log2 fold-change threshold of 1 were applied. As an exploratory analysis of dynamics, max-normalized trajectories of the 1000 most abundant clonotypes were examined with PCA combined with hierarchical clustering. Separately sequenced CD4+ and CD8+ repertoires were used to assign a CD4 or CD8 phenotype to each responding clone. TCRdb reworked the public reads: Q25 trimming with fastp, MiXCR clone assembly, productive beta chains retained. Each entry is one CDR3 protein sequence, shown with its most common DNA and genes. It is TCRdb's table, rather than the study itself, that gives the V and J calls and clone size. For this sample there are 200,000 to 250,000 distinct CDR3 sequences; more than 25% appear just once. The ten largest clones capture roughly an eighth of the sample.

The receptor was derived from an adult woman who had mild COVID-19 (a few samples of this study predate the infection). The sample titles of this study are shuffled in the database, so cell type and time point are left out; the donor was told from shared clones. The chain employs TRBV4-2 and TRBJ2-7; 13 nucleotides in the junction match TRBD2. Sample: PBMCs or a T cell subset sorted from them (not recorded which). The CDR3 region: CASSQGTSGTTYEQYF. The DNA reads as follows: TGTGCCAGCAGCCAGGGGACTAGCGGGACAACCTACGAGCAGTACTTC.